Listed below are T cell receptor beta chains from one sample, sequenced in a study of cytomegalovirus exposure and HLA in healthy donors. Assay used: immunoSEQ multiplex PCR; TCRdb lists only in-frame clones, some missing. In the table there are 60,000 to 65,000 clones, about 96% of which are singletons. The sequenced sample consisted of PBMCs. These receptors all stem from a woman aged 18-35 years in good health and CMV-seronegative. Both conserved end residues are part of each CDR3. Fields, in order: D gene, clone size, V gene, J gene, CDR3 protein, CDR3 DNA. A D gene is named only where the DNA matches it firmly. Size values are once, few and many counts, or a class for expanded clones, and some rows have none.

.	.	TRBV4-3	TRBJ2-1	CASSQEGAGRGEQFF	TGCGCCAGCAGCCAGGAGGGGGCGGGGCGGGGAGAGCAGTTCTTC
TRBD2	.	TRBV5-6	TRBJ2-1	CASSLVGLAGWEQFF	TGTGCCAGCAGCTTGGTGGGACTAGCGGGATGGGAGCAGTTCTTC
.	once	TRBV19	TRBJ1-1	CASSIPQPRAEAFF	TGTGCCAGTAGTATCCCCCAACCGCGGGCTGAAGCTTTCTTT
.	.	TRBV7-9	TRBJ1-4	CATRAGEKLFF	TGTGCCACCAGGGCGGGTGAAAAACTGTTTTTT
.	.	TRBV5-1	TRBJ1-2	CASSLAGTTHGYTF	TGCGCCAGCAGCTTGGCCGGGACAACCCATGGCTACACCTTC
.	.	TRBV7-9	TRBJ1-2	CASSAGGYGYTF	TGTGCCAGCAGCGCGGGGGGTTATGGCTACACCTTC
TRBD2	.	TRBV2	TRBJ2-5	CASAISGGRTQYF	TGTGCCAGCGCCATTAGCGGGGGGAGGACCCAGTACTTC
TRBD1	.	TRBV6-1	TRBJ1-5	CASILDRGDQPQHF	TGTGCCAGTATCCTAGACAGGGGAGATCAGCCCCAGCATTTT
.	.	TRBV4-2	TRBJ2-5	CASSRQGQETQYF	TGTGCCAGCAGCCGCCAAGGACAGGAGACCCAGTACTTC
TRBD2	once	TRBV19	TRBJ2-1	CASTAGVAGYNEQFF	TGTGCCAGTACCGCGGGGGTAGCGGGGTACAATGAGCAGTTCTTC
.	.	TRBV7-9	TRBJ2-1	CASSLGNQQGDEQFF	TGTGCCAGCAGCTTGGGCAACCAACAAGGGGATGAGCAGTTCTTC
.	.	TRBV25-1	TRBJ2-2	CASRWGAGVTGELFF	TGTGCCAGCAGGTGGGGGGCGGGGGTCACCGGGGAGCTGTTTTTT
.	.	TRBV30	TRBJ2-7	CAWSALGYEQYF	TGTGCCTGGAGTGCCCTCGGCTACGAGCAGTACTTC
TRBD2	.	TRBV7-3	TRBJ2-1	CASSLLADNEQFF	TGTGCCAGCAGCTTACTAGCGGACAATGAGCAGTTCTTC
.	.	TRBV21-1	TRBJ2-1	CASSPRDFWGNEQFF	TGTGCCAGCAGCCCCAGGGACTTCTGGGGCAATGAGCAGTTCTTC
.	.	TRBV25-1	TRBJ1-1	CASSESREGNTEAFF	TGTGCCAGCAGTGAGTCCCGGGAAGGGAACACTGAAGCTTTCTTT
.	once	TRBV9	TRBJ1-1	CASSVAWWGQEAFF	TGTGCCAGCAGCGTAGCGTGGTGGGGGCAGGAAGCTTTCTTT
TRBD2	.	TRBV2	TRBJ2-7	CASSEALRAARREDEQYF	TGTGCCAGCAGTGAAGCGCTTCGGGCAGCCCGGCGGGAGGACGAGCAGTACTTC
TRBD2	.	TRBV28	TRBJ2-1	CASSPPLAGVGNEQFF	TGTGCCAGCAGTCCCCCCCTAGCGGGAGTAGGCAATGAGCAGTTCTTC
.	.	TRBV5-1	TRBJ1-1	CASSQAPYTEAFF	TGCGCCAGCAGCCAAGCCCCATACACTGAAGCTTTCTTT
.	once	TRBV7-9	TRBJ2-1	CASRPPGYHNEQFF	TGTGCCAGCAGACCTCCAGGGTACCACAATGAGCAGTTCTTC
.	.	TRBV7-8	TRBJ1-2	CASSDPHGVGRYYGYTF	TGTGCCAGCAGCGACCCGCACGGGGTCGGTCGCTACTATGGCTACACCTTC
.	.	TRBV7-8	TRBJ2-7	CASSPRADNYEQYF	TGTGCCAGCAGCCCTAGGGCGGACAACTACGAGCAGTACTTC
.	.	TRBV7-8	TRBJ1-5	CATRGGASNQPQHF	TGTGCCACCCGGGGGGGAGCTAGCAATCAGCCCCAGCATTTT
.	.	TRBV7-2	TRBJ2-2	CASSPSAANTGELFF	TGTGCCAGCAGCCCCTCCGCGGCGAACACCGGGGAGCTGTTTTTT
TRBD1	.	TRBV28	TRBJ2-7	CASRQGAREQYF	TGTGCCAGCAGGCAGGGGGCGCGCGAGCAGTACTTC
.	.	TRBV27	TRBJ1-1	CASSPDVGGTEAFF	TGTGCCAGCAGTCCAGACGTGGGAGGCACTGAAGCTTTCTTT
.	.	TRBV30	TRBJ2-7	CAWSGGLVDEQYF	TGTGCCTGGAGTGGGGGGCTGGTGGACGAGCAGTACTTC
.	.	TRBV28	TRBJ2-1	CASSLPGTRDYNEQFF	TGTGCCAGCAGTTTACCCGGGACTCGGGATTACAATGAGCAGTTCTTC
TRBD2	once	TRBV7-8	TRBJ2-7	CASSPGLAGGAYEQYF	TGTGCCAGCAGCCCTGGACTAGCGGGGGGGGCCTACGAGCAGTACTTC
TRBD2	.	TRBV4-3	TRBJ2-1	CASSQDGASGENNEQFF	TGCGCCAGCAGCCAAGATGGCGCTAGCGGGGAAAACAATGAGCAGTTCTTC
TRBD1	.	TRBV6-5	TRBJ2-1	CASSWGDRGKQFF	TGTGCCAGCAGTTGGGGGGACAGGGGTAAGCAGTTCTTC
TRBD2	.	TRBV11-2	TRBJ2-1	CASSSPLAGHYNEQFF	TGTGCCAGCAGCTCCCCCCTAGCGGGACACTACAATGAGCAGTTCTTC
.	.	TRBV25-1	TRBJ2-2	CASSESDSGAGELFF	TGTGCCAGCAGTGAATCGGACAGTGGGGCCGGGGAGCTGTTTTTT
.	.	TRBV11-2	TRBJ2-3	CASSLGRRGGAGTDTQYF	TGTGCCAGCAGCTTGGGCCGGCGGGGCGGGGCGGGCACAGATACGCAGTATTTT
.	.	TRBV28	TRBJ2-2	CASSHRDSGELFF	TGTGCCAGCAGTCACAGGGATTCCGGGGAGCTGTTTTTT
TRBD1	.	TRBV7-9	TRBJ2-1	CASSLATGTAEQFF	TGTGCCAGCAGCTTAGCGACCGGGACAGCCGAGCAGTTCTTC